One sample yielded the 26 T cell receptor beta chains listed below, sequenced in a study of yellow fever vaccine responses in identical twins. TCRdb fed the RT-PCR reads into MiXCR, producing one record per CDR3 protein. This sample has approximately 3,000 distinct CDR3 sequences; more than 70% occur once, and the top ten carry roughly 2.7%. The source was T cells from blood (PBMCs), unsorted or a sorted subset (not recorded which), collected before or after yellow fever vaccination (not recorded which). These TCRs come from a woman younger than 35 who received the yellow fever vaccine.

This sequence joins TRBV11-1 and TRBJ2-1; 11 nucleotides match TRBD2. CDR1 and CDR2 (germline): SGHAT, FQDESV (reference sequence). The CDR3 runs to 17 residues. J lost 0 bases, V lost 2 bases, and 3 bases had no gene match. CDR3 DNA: TGTGCCAGCAGCTTAACTACTAGCGGGAGCTCCTACAATGAGCAGTTCTTC. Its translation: CASSLTTSGSSYNEQFF. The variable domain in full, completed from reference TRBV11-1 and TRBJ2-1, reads EAEVAQSPRYKITEKSQAVAFWCDPISGHATLYWYRQILGQGPELLVQFQDESVVDDSQLPKDRFSAERLKGVDSTLKIQPAELGDSAMYLCASSLTTSGSSYNEQFFGPGTRLTVL.

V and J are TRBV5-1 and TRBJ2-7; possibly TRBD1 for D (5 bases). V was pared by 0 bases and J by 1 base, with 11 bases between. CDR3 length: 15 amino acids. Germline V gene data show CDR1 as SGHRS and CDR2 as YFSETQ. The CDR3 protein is CASSLEGRGSYEQYF. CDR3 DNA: TGCGCCAGCAGCTTGGAGGGTAGGGGATCCTACGAGCAGTACTTC.

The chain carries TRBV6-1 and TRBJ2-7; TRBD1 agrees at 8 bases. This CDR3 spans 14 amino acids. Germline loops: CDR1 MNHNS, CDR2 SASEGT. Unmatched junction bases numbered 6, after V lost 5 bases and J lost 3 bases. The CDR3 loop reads CASSRTGGGYEQYF. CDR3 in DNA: TGTGCCAGCAGTCGAACAGGGGGAGGCTACGAGCAGTACTTC.

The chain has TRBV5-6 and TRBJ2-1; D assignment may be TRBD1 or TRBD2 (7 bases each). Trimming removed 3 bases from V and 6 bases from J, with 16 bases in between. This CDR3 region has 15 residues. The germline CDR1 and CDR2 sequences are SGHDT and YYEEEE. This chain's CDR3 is CASSSGGGLPNEQFF. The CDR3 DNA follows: TGTGCCAGCAGCTCAGGGGGGGGTCTACCCAATGAGCAGTTCTTC.

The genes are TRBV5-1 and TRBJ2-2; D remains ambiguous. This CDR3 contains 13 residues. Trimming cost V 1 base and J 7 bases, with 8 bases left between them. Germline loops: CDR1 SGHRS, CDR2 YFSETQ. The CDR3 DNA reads TGCGCCAGCAGCTTGTGGGCGAACGGGGAGCTGTTTTTT. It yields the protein CASSLWANGELFF. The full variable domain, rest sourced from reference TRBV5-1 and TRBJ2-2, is KAGVTQTPRYLIKTRGQQVTLSCSPISGHRSVSWYQQTPGQGLQFLFEYFSETQRNKGNFPGRFSGRQFSNSRSEMNVSTLELGDSALYLCASSLWANGELFFGEGSRLTVL.

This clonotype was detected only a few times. The CDR3 region has the DNA TGTGCCAGCAGTCCTACAGGGTTTAACACTGAAGCTTTCTTT. Encoded protein: CASSPTGFNTEAFF. V is TRBV12-3 or TRBV12-4 and J is TRBJ1-1, with D possibly being TRBD1 (6 bases). Trimming took off 5 bases at V and 2 bases at J, with 12 bases between the two ends. The CDR3 has 14 amino acids.

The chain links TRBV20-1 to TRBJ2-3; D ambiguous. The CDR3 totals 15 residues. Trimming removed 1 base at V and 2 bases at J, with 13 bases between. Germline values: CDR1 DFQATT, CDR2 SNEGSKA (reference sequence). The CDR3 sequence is CSARAPRWDTDTQYF. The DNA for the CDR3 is TGCAGTGCTAGAGCTCCCCGTTGGGACACAGATACGCAGTATTTT.

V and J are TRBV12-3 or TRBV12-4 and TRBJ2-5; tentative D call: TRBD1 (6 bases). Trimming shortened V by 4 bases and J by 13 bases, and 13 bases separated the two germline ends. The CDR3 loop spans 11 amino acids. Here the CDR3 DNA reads TGTGCCAGCAGTTCGGACAGACTTGTGTACTTC. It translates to CASSSDRLVYF.

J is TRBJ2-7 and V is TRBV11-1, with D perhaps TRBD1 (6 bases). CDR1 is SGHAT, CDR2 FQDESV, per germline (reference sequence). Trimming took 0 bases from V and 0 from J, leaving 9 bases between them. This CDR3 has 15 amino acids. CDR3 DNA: TGTGCCAGCAGCTTAGCTCGGGACAACTCCTACGAGCAGTACTTC. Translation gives CASSLARDNSYEQYF.

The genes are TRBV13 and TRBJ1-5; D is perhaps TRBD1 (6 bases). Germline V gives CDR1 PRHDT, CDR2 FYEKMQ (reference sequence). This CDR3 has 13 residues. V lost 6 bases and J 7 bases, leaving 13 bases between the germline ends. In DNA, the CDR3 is TGTGCCAGCAGGTCAGGGGAGAAGCAGCCCCAGCATTTT. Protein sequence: CASRSGEKQPQHF.

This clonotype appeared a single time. CDR3 protein: CASSLRPATEAFF. CDR3 nucleotides: TGTGCCAGCAGCTTACGGCCAGCCACTGAAGCTTTCTTT. The chain has TRBV7-2 and TRBJ1-1; D is ambiguous. V was shortened by 2 bases and J by 4 bases, with 8 bases between the two germline ends. The CDR3 loop spans 13 amino acids. The germline CDR1 and CDR2 sequences are SGHTA and FQGNSA.

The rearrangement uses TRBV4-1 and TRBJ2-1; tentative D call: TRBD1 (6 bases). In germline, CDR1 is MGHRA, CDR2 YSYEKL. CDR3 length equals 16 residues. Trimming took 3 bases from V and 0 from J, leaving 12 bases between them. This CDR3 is CASSHARGDSYNEQFF. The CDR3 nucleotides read TGCGCCAGCAGCCACGCCAGGGGTGACTCCTACAATGAGCAGTTCTTC.

The CDR3 DNA sequence: TGTGCCAGCAGCCTGCTGAACACTGAAGCTTTCTTT. This translates into CASSLLNTEAFF. The chain couples TRBV11-1 to TRBJ1-1, with D unresolved. Germline CDR1 is SGHAT and CDR2 is FQDESV (reference sequence). This CDR3 has 12 amino acids. Trimming took off 5 bases at V and 0 bases at J, with 4 bases between the two ends. Looking up the rest from reference TRBV11-1 and TRBJ1-1 gives the full variable domain: EAEVAQSPRYKITEKSQAVAFWCDPISGHATLYWYRQILGQGPELLVQFQDESVVDDSQLPKDRFSAERLKGVDSTLKIQPAELGDSAMYLCASSLLNTEAFFGQGTRLTVV.

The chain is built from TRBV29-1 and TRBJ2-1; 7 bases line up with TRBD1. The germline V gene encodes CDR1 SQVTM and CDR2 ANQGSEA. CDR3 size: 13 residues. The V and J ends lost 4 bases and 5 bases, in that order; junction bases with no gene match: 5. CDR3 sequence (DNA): TGCAGCGTTGCGCTGGGACAGCACAATGAGCAGTTCTTC. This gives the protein CSVALGQHNEQFF.

The CDR3 nucleotides read TGTGCCAGCAGTGAGAGACAGGGGGGAACTGAAGCTTTCTTT. Translation gives CASSERQGGTEAFF. This chain connects TRBV6-1 to TRBJ1-1, with 9 bases matching TRBD1. The CDR3 consists of 14 residues. Germline CDR1 and CDR2: MNHNS and SASEGT. Losses at the gene ends were 3 bases for V and 5 bases for J; bases not matched to a gene: 4.

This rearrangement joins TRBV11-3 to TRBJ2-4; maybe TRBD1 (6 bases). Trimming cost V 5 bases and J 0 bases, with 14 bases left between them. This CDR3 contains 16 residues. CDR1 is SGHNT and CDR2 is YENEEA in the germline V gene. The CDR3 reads CASSLRQGLAKNIQYF. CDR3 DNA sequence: TGTGCCAGCAGCCTTCGGCAGGGGCTAGCCAAAAACATTCAGTACTTC.

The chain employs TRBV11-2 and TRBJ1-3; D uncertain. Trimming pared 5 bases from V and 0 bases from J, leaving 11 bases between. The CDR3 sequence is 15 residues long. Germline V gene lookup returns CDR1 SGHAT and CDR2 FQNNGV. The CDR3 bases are TGTGCCAGCAGCCGCGTATCTTCCTCTGGAAACACCATATATTTT. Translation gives CASSRVSSSGNTIYF.

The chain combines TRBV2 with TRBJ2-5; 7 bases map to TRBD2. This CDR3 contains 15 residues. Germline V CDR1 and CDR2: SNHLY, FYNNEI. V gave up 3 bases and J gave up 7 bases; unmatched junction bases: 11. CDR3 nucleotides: TGTGCCAGCAGTGAGCGCAGTGGGCAGCGGGGGACCCAGTACTTC. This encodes CASSERSGQRGTQYF.

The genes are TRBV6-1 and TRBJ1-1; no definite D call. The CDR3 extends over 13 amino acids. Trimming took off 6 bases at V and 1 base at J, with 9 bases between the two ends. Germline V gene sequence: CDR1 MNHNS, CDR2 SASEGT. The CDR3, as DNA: TGTGCCAGCAGCTCGATTCCGAACACTGAAGCTTTCTTT. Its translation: CASSSIPNTEAFF.

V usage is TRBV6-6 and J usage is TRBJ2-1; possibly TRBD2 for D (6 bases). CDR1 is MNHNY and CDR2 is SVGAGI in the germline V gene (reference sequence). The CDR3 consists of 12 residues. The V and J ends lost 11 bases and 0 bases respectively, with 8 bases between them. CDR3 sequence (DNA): TGTGCCCTGGGGGGCTCCTACAATGAGCAGTTCTTC. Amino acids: CALGGSYNEQFF.

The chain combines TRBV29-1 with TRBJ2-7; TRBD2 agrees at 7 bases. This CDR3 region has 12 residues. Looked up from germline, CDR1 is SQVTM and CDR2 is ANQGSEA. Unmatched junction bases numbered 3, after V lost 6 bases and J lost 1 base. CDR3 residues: CSVAGSSYEQYF. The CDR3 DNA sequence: TGCAGCGTAGCGGGATCTTCCTACGAGCAGTACTTC.

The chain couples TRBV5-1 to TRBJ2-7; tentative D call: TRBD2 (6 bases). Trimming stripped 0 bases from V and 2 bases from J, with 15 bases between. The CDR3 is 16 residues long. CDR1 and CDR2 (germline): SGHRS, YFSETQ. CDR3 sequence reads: CASSLDSGSKTYEQYF. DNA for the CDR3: TGCGCCAGCAGCTTGGATTCCGGGAGTAAAACCTACGAGCAGTACTTC. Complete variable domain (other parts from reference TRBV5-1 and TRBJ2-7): KAGVTQTPRYLIKTRGQQVTLSCSPISGHRSVSWYQQTPGQGLQFLFEYFSETQRNKGNFPGRFSGRQFSNSRSEMNVSTLELGDSALYLCASSLDSGSKTYEQYFGPGTRLTVT.

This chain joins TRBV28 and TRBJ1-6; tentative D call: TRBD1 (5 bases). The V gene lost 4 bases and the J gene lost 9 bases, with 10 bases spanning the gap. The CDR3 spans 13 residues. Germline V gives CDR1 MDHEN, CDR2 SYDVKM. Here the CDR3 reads CASSSRDRSPLHF. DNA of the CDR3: TGTGCCAGCAGTTCCCGGGACCGTTCACCCCTCCACTTT.

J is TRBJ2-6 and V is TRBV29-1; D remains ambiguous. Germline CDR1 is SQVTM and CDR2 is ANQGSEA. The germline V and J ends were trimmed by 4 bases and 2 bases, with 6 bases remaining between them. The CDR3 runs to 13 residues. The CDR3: CSVAGPGANVLTF. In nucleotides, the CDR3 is TGCAGCGTTGCCGGGCCTGGGGCCAACGTCCTGACTTTC.

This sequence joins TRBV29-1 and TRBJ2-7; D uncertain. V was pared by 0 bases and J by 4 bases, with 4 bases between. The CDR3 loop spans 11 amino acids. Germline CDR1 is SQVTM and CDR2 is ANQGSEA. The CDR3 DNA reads TGCAGCGTTGAAGAGACATACGAGCAGTACTTC. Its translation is CSVEETYEQYF.

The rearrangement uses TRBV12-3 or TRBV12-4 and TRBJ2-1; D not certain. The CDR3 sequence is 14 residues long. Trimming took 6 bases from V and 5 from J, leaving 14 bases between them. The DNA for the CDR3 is TGTGCCAGCAGCCCCCTTACGGTGGACAATGAGCAGTTCTTC. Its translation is CASSPLTVDNEQFF.